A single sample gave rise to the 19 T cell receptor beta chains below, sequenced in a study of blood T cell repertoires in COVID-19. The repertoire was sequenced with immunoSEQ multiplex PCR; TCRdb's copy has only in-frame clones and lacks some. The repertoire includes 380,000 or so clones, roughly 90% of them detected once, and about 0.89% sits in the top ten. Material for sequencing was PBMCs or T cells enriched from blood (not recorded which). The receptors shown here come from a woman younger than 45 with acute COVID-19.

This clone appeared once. This CDR3 is CASSTKGTEAFF. CDR3 nucleotides: TGTGCCAGCAGTACTAAGGGGACTGAAGCTTTCTTT. This chain links TRBV6-5 with TRBJ1-1; D is possibly TRBD1 (5 bases). The CDR3 covers 12 residues. In germline, CDR1 is MNHEY, CDR2 SVGAGI. Trimming left V 5 bases short and J 5 bases short, with 9 bases between.

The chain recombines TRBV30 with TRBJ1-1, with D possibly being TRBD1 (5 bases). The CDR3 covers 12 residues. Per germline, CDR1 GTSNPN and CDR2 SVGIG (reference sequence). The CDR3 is CACKGPSLEAFF. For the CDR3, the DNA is TGTGCTTGTAAGGGGCCGTCCTTAGAAGCTTTCTTT.

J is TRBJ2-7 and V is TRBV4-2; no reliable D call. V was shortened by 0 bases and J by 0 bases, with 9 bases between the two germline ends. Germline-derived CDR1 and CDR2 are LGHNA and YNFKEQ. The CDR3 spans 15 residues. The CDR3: CASSQDGPYSYEQYF. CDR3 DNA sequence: TGTGCCAGCAGCCAAGATGGGCCTTACTCCTACGAGCAGTACTTC.

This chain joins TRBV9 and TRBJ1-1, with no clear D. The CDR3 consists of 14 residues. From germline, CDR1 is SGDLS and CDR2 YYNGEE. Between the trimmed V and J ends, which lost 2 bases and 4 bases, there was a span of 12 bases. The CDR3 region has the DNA TGTGCCAGCAGCGTGGGCGTACGGGGCACTGAAGCTTTCTTT. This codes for CASSVGVRGTEAFF.

The CDR3 is CASSFRDRFSLHF. The CDR3 coding sequence is TGTGCCAGCAGTTTTAGGGACAGGTTCTCCCTCCACTTT. The rearrangement links TRBV28 to TRBJ1-6; 8 bases are shared with TRBD1. CDR1 is MDHEN, CDR2 SYDVKM, per germline. This CDR3 is 13 amino acids long. V dropped 3 bases and J dropped 14; count of bases not matched to a gene: 6.

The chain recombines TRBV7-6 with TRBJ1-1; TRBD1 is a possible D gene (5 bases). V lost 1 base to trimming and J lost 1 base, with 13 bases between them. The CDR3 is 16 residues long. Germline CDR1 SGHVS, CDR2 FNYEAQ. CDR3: CASSLGYSGGNTEAFF. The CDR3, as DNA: TGTGCCAGCAGCTTAGGGTATTCGGGGGGGAACACTGAAGCTTTCTTT.

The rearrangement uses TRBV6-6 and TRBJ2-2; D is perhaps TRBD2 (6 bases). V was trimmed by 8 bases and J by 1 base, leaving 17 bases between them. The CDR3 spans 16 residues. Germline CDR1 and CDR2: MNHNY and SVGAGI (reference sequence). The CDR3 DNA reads TGTGCCAGCGTGGAACGCGGCGGGGTGAACACCGGGGAGCTGTTTTTT. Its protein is CASVERGGVNTGELFF.

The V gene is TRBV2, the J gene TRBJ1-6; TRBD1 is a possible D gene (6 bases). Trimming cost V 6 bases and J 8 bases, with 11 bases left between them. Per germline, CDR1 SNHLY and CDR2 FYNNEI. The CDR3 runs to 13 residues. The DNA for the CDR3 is TGTGCCAGCAGGCTCGACAGGTATTCACCCCTCCACTTT. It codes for CASRLDRYSPLHF.

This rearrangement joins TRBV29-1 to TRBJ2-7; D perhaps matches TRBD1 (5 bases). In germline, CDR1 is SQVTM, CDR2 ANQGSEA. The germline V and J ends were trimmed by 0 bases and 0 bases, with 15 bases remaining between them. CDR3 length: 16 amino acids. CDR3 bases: TGCAGCGTTGAAGAGGGTGGGGCAGGCAACTCCTACGAGCAGTACTTC. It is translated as CSVEEGGAGNSYEQYF.

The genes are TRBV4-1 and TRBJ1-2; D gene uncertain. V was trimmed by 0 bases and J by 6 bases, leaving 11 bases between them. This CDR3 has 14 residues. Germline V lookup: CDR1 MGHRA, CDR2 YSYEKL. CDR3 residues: CASSQDRGSDGYTF. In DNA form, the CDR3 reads TGCGCCAGCAGCCAAGATCGAGGCAGCGATGGCTACACCTTC.

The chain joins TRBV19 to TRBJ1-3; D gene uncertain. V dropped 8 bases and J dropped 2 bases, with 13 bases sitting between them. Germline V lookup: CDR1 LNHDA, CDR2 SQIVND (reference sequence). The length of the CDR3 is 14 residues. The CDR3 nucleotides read TGTGCCAGTCGATTTAGAGATACTGGAAACACCATATATTTT. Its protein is CASRFRDTGNTIYF.

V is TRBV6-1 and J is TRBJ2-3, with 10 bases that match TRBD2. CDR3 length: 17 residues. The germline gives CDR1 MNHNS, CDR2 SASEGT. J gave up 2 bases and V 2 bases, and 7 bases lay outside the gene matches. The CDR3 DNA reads TGTGCCAGCAGTGAATCTAGCGGGGGCTCCAACACAGATACGCAGTATTTT. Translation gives CASSESSGGSNTDTQYF.

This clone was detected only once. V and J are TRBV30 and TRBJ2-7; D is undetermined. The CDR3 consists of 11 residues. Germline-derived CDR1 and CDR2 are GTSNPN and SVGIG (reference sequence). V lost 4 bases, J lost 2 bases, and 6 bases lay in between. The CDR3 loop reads CAWKSAYEQYF. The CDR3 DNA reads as TGTGCCTGGAAATCGGCCTACGAGCAGTACTTC.

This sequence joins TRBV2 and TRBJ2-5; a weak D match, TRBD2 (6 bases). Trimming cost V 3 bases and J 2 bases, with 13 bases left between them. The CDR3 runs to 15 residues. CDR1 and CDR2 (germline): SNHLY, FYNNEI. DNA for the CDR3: TGTGCCAGCAGTGATGGCGGGGATGGTCAAGAGACCCAGTACTTC. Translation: CASSDGGDGQETQYF.

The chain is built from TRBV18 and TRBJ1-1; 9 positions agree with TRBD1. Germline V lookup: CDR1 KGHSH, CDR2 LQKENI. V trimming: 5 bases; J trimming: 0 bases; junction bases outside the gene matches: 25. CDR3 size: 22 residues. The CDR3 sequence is CASSTGGALPMHHAKMNTEAFF. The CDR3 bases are TGTGCCAGCTCAACAGGGGGCGCGCTCCCTATGCACCATGCTAAAATGAACACTGAAGCTTTCTTT.

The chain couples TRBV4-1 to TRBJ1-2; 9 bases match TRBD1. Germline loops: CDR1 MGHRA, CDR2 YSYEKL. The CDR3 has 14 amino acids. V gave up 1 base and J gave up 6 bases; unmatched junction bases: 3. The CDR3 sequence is CASSQGTGAHGYTF. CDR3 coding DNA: TGCGCCAGCAGCCAAGGGACAGGGGCCCATGGCTACACCTTC.

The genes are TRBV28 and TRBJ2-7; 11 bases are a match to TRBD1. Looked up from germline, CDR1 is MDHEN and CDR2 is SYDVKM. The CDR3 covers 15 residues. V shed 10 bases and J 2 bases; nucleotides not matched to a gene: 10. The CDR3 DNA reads TGTGCCACCAAAGGGGGGACAGGGGGAACCTACGAGCAGTACTTC. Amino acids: CATKGGTGGTYEQYF.

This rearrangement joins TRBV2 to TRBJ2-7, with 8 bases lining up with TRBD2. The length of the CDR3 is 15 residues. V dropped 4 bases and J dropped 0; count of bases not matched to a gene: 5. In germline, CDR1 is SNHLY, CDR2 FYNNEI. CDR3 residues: CASSVGGGSSYEQYF. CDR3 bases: TGTGCCAGCAGTGTAGGCGGGGGGAGCTCCTACGAGCAGTACTTC.

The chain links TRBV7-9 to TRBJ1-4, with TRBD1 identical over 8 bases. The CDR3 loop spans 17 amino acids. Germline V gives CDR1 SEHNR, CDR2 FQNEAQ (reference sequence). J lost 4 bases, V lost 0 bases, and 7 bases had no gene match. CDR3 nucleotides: TGTGCCAGCAGCTTAGCGATCTGGGACAGGCGTAATGAAAAACTGTTTTTT. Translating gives CASSLAIWDRRNEKLFF.